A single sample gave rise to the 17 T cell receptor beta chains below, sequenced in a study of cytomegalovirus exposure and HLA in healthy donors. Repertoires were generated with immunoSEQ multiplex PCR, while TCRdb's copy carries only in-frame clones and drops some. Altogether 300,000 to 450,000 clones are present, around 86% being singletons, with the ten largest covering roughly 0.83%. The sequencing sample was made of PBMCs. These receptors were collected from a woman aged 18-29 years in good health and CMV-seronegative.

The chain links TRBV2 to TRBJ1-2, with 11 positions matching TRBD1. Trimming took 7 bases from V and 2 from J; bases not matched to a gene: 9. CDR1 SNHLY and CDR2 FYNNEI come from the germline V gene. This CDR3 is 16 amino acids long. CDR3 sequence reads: CASTGDRGVGNYGYTF. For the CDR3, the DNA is TGTGCCAGCACTGGGGACAGGGGGGTTGGAAACTATGGCTACACCTTC.

CDR3 in amino acids: CVATPGGHGYTF. CDR3 sequence (DNA): TGTGTCGCCACCCCCGGGGGGCATGGCTACACCTTC. V usage is TRBV30 and J usage is TRBJ1-2, with a possible D match to TRBD1 (6 bases). The CDR3 has 12 residues. The V gene's germline CDR1 is GTSNPN and CDR2 SVGIG (reference sequence).

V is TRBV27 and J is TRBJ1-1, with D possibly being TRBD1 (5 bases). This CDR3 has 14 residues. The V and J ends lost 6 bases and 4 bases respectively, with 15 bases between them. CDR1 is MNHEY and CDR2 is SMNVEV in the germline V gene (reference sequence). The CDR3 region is CASSLRGGVTEAFF. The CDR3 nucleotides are TGTGCCAGCAGCTTGAGGGGAGGGGTCACTGAAGCTTTCTTT.

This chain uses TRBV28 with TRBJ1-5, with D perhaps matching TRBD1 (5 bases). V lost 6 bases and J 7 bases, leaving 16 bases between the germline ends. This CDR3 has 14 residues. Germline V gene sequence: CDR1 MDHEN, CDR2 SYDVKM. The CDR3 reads CASSPVGGLQPQHF. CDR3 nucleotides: TGTGCCAGCAGCCCAGTCGGGGGTTTGCAGCCCCAGCATTTT. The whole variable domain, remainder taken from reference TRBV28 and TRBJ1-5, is DVKVTQSSRYLVKRTGEKVFLECVQDMDHENMFWYRQDPGLGLRLIYFSYDVKMKEKGDIPEGYSVSREKKERFSLILESASTNQTSMYLCASSPVGGLQPQHFGDGTRLSIL.

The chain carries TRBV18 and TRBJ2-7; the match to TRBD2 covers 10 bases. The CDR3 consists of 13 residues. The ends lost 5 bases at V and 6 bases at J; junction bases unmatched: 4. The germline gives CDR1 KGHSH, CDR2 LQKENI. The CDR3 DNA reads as TGTGCCAGCTCATTTCGGACTAGCGGCGAGCAGTACTTC. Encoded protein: CASSFRTSGEQYF. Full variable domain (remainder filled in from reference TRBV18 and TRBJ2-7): NAGVMQNPRHLVRRRGQEARLRCSPMKGHSHVYWYRQLPEEGLKFMVYLQKENIIDESGMPKERFSAEFPKEGPSILRIQQVVRGDSAAYFCASSFRTSGEQYFGPGTRLTVT.

For the CDR3, the DNA is TGTGCCAGCAGGTTTTCAGGGAGGTCTAACTATGGCTACACCTTC. Translation gives CASRFSGRSNYGYTF. The J gene is TRBJ1-2, the V gene TRBV27; possibly TRBD1 for D (5 bases). V was cut by 6 bases and J by 0 bases, with 14 bases left in between. The germline gives CDR1 MNHEY, CDR2 SMNVEV (reference sequence). CDR3 length equals 15 residues.

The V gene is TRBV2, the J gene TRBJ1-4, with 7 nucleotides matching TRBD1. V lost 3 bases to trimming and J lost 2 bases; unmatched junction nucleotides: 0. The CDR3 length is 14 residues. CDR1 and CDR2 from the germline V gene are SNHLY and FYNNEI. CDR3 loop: CASSEDRTNEKLFF. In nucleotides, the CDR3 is TGTGCCAGCAGTGAGGACAGGACTAATGAAAAACTGTTTTTT.

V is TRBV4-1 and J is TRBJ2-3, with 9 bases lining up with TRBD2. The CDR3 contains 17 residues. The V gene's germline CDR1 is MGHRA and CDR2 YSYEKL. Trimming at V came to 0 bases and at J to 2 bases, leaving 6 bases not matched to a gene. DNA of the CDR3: TGCGCCAGCAGCCAAGATTGGCTAGCGGGACTCACAGATACGCAGTATTTT. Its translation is CASSQDWLAGLTDTQYF.

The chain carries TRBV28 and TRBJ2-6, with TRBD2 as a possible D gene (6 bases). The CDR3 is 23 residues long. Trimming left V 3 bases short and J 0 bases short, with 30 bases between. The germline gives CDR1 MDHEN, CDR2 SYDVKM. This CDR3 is CASSLGDLIKGLRFSSGANVLTF. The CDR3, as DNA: TGTGCCAGCAGTTTGGGTGATTTGATAAAGGGACTCCGTTTTTCCTCTGGGGCCAACGTCCTGACTTTC. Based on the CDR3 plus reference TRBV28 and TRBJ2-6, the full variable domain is DVKVTQSSRYLVKRTGEKVFLECVQDMDHENMFWYRQDPGLGLRLIYFSYDVKMKEKGDIPEGYSVSREKKERFSLILESASTNQTSMYLCASSLGDLIKGLRFSSGANVLTFGAGSRLTVL.

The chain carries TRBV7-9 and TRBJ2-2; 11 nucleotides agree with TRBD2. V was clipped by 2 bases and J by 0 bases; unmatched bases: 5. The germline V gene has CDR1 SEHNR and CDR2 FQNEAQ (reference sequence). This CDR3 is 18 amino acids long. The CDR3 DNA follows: TGTGCCAGCAGCTTATTAGCGGGAGGGTTCGCGAACACCGGGGAGCTGTTTTTT. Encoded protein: CASSLLAGGFANTGELFF.

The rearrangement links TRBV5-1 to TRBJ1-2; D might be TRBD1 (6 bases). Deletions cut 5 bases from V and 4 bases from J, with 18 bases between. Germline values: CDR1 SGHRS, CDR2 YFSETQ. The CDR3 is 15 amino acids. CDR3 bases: TGCGCCAGCAGGGGGGACGGGAAGACAGGCTATGGCTACACCTTC. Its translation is CASRGDGKTGYGYTF.

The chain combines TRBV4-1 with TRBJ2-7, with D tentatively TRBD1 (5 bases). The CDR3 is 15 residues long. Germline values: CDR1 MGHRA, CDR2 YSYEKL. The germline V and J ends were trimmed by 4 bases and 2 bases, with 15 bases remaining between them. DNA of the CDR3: TGCGCCAGCAGCCCCGAGGCTTACAGGACCTACGAGCAGTACTTC. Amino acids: CASSPEAYRTYEQYF.

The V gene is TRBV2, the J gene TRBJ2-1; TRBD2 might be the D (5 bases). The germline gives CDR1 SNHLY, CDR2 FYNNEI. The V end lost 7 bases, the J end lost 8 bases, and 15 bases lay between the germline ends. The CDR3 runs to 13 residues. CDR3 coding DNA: TGTGCCAGCACGGCTCTTCGTAGCGATGAGCAGTTCTTC. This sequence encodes CASTALRSDEQFF.

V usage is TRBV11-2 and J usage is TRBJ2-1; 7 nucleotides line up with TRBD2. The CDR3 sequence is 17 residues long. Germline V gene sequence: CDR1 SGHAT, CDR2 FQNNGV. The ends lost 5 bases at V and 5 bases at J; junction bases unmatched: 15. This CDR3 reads CASSVVGVGDYNNEQFF. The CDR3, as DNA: TGTGCCAGCAGCGTAGTTGGGGTTGGGGACTACAACAATGAGCAGTTCTTC.

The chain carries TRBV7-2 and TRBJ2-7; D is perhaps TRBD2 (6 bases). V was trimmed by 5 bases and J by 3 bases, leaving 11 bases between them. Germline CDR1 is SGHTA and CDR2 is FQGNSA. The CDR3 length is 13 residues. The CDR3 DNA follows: TGTGCCAGCAGCAAACTAGCACTCTACGAGCAGTACTTC. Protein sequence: CASSKLALYEQYF.

The CDR3 loop is CASTTGFGYGYTF. DNA for the CDR3: TGTGCCAGCACCACAGGGTTCGGCTATGGCTACACCTTC. V is TRBV28 and J is TRBJ1-2, with D maybe TRBD1 (6 bases). V dropped 7 bases and J dropped 4 bases, with 13 bases sitting between them. The germline CDR1 and CDR2 sequences are MDHEN and SYDVKM. The CDR3 extends over 13 amino acids.

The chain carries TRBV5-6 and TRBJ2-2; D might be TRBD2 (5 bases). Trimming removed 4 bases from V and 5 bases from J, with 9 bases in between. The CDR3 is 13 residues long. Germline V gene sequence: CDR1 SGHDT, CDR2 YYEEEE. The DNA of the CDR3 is TGTGCCAGCAGCCCACTAGGAACCGGGGAGCTGTTTTTT. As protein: CASSPLGTGELFF.